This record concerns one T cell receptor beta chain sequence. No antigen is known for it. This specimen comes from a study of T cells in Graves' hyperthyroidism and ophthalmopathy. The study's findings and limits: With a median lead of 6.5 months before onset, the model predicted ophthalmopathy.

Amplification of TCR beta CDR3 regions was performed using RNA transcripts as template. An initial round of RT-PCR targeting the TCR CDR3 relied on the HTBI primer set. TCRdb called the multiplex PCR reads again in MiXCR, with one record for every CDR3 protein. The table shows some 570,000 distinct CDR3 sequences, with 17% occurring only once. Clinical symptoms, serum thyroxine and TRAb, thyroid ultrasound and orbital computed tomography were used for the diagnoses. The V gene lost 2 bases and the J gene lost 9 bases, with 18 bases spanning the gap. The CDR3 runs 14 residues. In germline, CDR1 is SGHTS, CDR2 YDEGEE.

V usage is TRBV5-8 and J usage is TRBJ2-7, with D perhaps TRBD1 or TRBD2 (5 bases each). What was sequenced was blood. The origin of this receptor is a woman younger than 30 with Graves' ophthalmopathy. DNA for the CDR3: TGTGCCAGCAGCTTTCAGGGAGCCCTGCACGGGCAGTACTTC. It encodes CASSFQGALHGQYF.